The 13 T cell receptor beta chains below come from one sample, sequenced in a study of blood T cell repertoires in COVID-19. Here immunoSEQ multiplex PCR was the method, and the copy in TCRdb shows in-frame clones only, minus some. Of roughly 100,000 clones in the sample, 69% were seen once. Sequencing was done on a sample of peripheral blood. The receptors come from a man at least 80 years old with acute or convalescent COVID-19.

V usage is TRBV29-1 and J usage is TRBJ2-1, with 8 bases aligning to TRBD1. From germline, CDR1 is SQVTM and CDR2 ANQGSEA. The V and J ends lost 1 base and 4 bases, in that order; junction bases with no gene match: 9. The CDR3 has 16 amino acids. This CDR3 reads CSVEGPDREVYNEQFF. The CDR3 DNA is TGCAGCGTTGAAGGTCCGGACAGGGAGGTTTACAATGAGCAGTTCTTC.

This chain uses TRBV6-2 or TRBV6-3 with TRBJ1-5, with D hard to call. The CDR3 is 15 residues long. The V gene lost 6 bases and the J gene lost 1 base, with 13 bases spanning the gap. The germline V gene has CDR1 MNHEY and CDR2 SVGEGT. CDR3 protein: CASSSTGFSNQPQHF. CDR3 nucleotide sequence: TGTGCCAGCAGCTCTACCGGGTTCAGCAATCAGCCCCAGCATTTT.

The J gene is TRBJ1-1, the V gene TRBV4-2; D is unclear. V lost 0 bases, J lost 5 bases, and 13 bases lay in between. The germline V gene encodes CDR1 LGHNA and CDR2 YNFKEQ. The CDR3 covers 15 residues. This CDR3 reads CASSQDRRTRTEAFF. In DNA form, the CDR3 reads TGTGCCAGCAGCCAAGATCGACGAACGAGGACTGAAGCTTTCTTT.

This clone was observed a few times. The V gene is TRBV9, the J gene TRBJ2-1, with TRBD1 matching over 9 bases. Germline CDR1 SGDLS, CDR2 YYNGEE. Trimming removed 4 bases from V and 7 bases from J; junction bases left unmatched: 12. CDR3 length: 16 amino acids. The CDR3 region is CASSSGGTGSPNEQFF. The DNA of the CDR3 is TGTGCCAGCAGCTCTGGGGGGACAGGGTCGCCTAATGAGCAGTTCTTC.

This clone came up a few times. The chain joins TRBV24-1 to TRBJ2-1; 7 positions match TRBD2. The CDR3 sequence is 15 residues long. Germline V lookup: CDR1 KGHDR, CDR2 SFDVKD. Germline trimming cut 5 bases from V and 7 bases from J; bases unmatched to any gene: 10. The CDR3 reads CATSVGTGGKNEQFF. DNA for the CDR3: TGTGCCACCAGTGTAGGAACGGGAGGCAAAAATGAGCAGTTCTTC.

This chain uses TRBV18 with TRBJ2-7; 9 nucleotides agree with TRBD2. The J segment lost 5 bases and the V segment lost 6 bases, leaving 5 bases of the junction unmatched. This CDR3 is built from 13 residues. CDR1 is KGHSH, CDR2 LQKENI, per germline. CDR3 region: CASSFSGSDEQYF. CDR3 DNA sequence: TGTGCCAGCTCTTTTAGCGGGAGCGACGAGCAGTACTTC.

The CDR3 here is CASSIGGTGGHEQYF. CDR3 bases: TGTGCCAGCAGTATTGGCGGGACAGGGGGTCACGAGCAGTACTTC. The chain links TRBV6-2 or TRBV6-3 to TRBJ2-7, with TRBD1 identical over 11 bases. The V and J ends lost 5 bases and 5 bases, in that order; junction bases with no gene match: 8. The CDR3 sequence is 15 residues long. In germline, CDR1 is MNHEY, CDR2 SVGEGT.

About this clone: Germline is not matched at one junction end, which may reflect a read error. The rearrangement links TRBV28 to TRBJ1-3; the match to TRBD1 covers 9 bases. CDR3 length: 13 amino acids. The V gene's germline CDR1 is MDHEN and CDR2 SYDVKM. The chain's CDR3 is CASNRQQGALRDF. CDR3 nucleotides: TGTGCCAGCAATCGCCAACAGGGGGCCCTAAGGGATTTT.

This chain connects TRBV3-1 (or the pseudogene TRBV3-2) to TRBJ1-3, with D perhaps matching TRBD1 (5 bases). Germline loops: CDR1 LGHDT, CDR2 YNNKEL (reference sequence). The V gene lost 4 bases and the J gene lost 0 bases, with 13 bases spanning the gap. The CDR3 has 16 residues. The CDR3 coding sequence is TGTGCCAGCAGCCTCCAGGGAAGGGGCTCTGGAAACACCATATATTTT. This translates into CASSLQGRGSGNTIYF.

This sequence joins TRBV18 and TRBJ2-1; TRBD1 might be the D (6 bases). Trimming stripped 3 bases from V and 0 bases from J, with 9 bases between. The germline V gene has CDR1 KGHSH and CDR2 LQKENI. This CDR3 spans 15 amino acids. CDR3 region: CASSPQDSSYNEQFF. The DNA of the CDR3 is TGTGCCAGCTCACCCCAGGACAGCTCCTACAATGAGCAGTTCTTC.

The chain links TRBV3-1 (or the pseudogene TRBV3-2) to TRBJ2-3; 9 bases match TRBD2. The length of the CDR3 is 17 residues. Germline trimming cut 8 bases from V and 0 bases from J; bases unmatched to any gene: 12. Germline V lookup: CDR1 LGHDT, CDR2 YNNKEL (reference sequence). The CDR3 loop reads CASPPGLANPSTDTQYF. In DNA form, the CDR3 reads TGTGCCAGCCCCCCGGGACTAGCAAATCCTAGCACAGATACGCAGTATTTT.

This rearrangement joins TRBV18 to TRBJ1-2; 7 bases are shared with TRBD1. Germline V CDR1 and CDR2: KGHSH, LQKENI. The J segment lost 6 bases and the V segment lost 6 bases, leaving 13 bases of the junction unmatched. This CDR3 is built from 15 residues. CDR3 loop: CASSRDSSGFDGYTF. CDR3 bases: TGTGCCAGCTCGCGGGACAGCTCAGGATTTGATGGCTACACCTTC.

The CDR3 protein is CASSVGGTSGLGELFF. The CDR3, as DNA: TGTGCCAGCAGCGTAGGGGGGACTAGCGGGTTAGGGGAGCTGTTTTTT. The genes are TRBV9 and TRBJ2-2, with TRBD2 identical over 12 bases. The CDR3 loop spans 16 amino acids. The germline CDR1 and CDR2 sequences are SGDLS and YYNGEE. V was pared by 0 bases and J by 8 bases, with 5 bases of the junction left unmatched.